This TCR beta chain originates from a study of PD-1 blockade in classical Hodgkin lymphoma. Whole-study results and caveats: Patients newly diagnosed and complete responders had comparable baseline diversity.

V lost 4 bases and J lost 1, with 15 bases in between. The CDR3 is 15 residues long. Germline loops: CDR1 SQVTM, CDR2 ANQGSEA. Brentuximab vedotin exposure varied, and every patient relapsed after autologous stem cell transplantation. Comment on this clone: What it recognizes is unknown.

Method: immunoSEQ multiplex PCR; TCRdb's copy keeps in-frame clones and lacks some. The sample comprises about 36,000 clones, around 63% of which are singletons, and around an eighth rests with the top ten. This TCR came from a human donor with classical Hodgkin lymphoma. This chain uses TRBV29-1 with TRBJ2-3; possibly TRBD2 for D (5 bases). This specimen consisted of peripheral blood mononuclear cells (PBMCs), obtained before the second cycle of nivolumab. The DNA for the CDR3 is TGCAGCGTTGGGAGGCCCAACTACGGCACAGATACGCAGTATTTT. Encoded protein: CSVGRPNYGTDTQYF.